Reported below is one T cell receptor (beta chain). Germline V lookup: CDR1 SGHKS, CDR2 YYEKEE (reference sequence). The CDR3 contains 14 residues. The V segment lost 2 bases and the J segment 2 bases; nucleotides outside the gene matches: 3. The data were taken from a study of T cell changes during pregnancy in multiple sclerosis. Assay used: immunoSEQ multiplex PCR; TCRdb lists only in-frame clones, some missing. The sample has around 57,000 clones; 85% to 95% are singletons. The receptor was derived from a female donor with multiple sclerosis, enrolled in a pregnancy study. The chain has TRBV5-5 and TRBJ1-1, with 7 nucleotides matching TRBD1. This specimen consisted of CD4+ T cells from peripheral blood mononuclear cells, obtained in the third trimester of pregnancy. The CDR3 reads CASSFHRGNTEAFF. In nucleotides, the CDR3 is TGTGCCAGCAGCTTCCACAGGGGTAACACTGAAGCTTTCTTT. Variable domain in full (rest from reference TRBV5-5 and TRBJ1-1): DAGVTQSPTHLIKTRGQQVTLRCSPISGHKSVSWYQQVLGQGPQFIFQYYEKEERGRGNFPDRFSARQFPNYSSELNVNALLLGDSALYLCASSFHRGNTEAFFGQGTRLTVV.